These 26 T cell receptor beta chains were all obtained from the same sample, sequenced in a study of T cell responses to AZD1222 COVID-19 vaccine (dated by TCRdb to the early 2020s). The protocol used for the library was the immunoSEQ multiplex PCR assay. In TCRdb, the immuneACCESS table is reduced to in-frame sequences with V and J assigned. These tables do not hold every clone; where another copy was compared, an unresolved V gene accounts for under half, and the others remain unexplained. The sample data list about 200,000 clones, and around nine tenths of these were observed just once. The ten largest account for less than 4.5% of the sample. Interpreted using the paper, the time point label stands for: about 28 days (+/-7) after the second vaccine dose. Sample treatment or condition, as interpreted from the label and publication: meningococcal conjugate vaccine given as trial control. The sequences come from peripheral blood, collected 28 days after the second dose of the MenACWY control vaccine. Receptor source: an adult who received the MenACWY meningococcal vaccine as a control.

This chain links TRBV12-3 or TRBV12-4 with TRBJ2-5, with D possibly being TRBD1 (5 bases). V lost 3 bases and J 5 bases, leaving 10 bases between the germline ends. The CDR3 runs 13 residues. The CDR3, as DNA: TGTGCCAGCAGTTTCCCCAGGGCCGAGACCCAGTACTTC. This encodes CASSFPRAETQYF.

This clone was seen once. V gene TRBV5-6 combines with J gene TRBJ2-3; 8 positions match TRBD2. The CDR3 consists of 15 residues. V lost 0 bases to trimming and J lost 6 bases; unmatched junction nucleotides: 6. Germline V gene sequence: CDR1 SGHDT, CDR2 YYEEEE. CDR3 in DNA: TGTGCCAGCAGCTTGGTTACGGGAGGGCCCGATACGCAGTATTTT. It translates to CASSLVTGGPDTQYF.

Here the CDR3 DNA reads TGTGCCAGCAGCTTAGCTGTGGGACAGGGGTCTCGGATGAACACTGAAGCTTTCTTT. It is translated as CASSLAVGQGSRMNTEAFF. The rearrangement links TRBV7-2 to TRBJ1-1; 10 nucleotides agree with TRBD1. The V segment lost 0 bases and the J segment 0 bases; nucleotides outside the gene matches: 10. Germline CDR1 is SGHTA and CDR2 is FQGNSA. The CDR3 extends over 19 amino acids.

CDR3 in DNA: TGTGCCAGCAGCCAAGCGGGCTACGAGCAGTACTTC. This translates into CASSQAGYEQYF. The chain combines TRBV3-1 (or the pseudogene TRBV3-2) with TRBJ2-7; no firm D call. Germline V gene lookup returns CDR1 LGHDT and CDR2 YNNKEL (reference sequence). The V gene lost 1 base and the J gene lost 3 bases, with 4 bases spanning the gap. The CDR3 length is 12 residues.

The sample holds one count of this clone. The genes are TRBV19 and TRBJ1-5; 10 bases agree with TRBD1. Losses at the gene ends were 5 bases for V and 2 bases for J; bases not matched to a gene: 12. Germline-derived CDR1 and CDR2 are LNHDA and SQIVND (reference sequence). The CDR3 covers 18 residues. The CDR3 DNA is TGTGCCAGTAGTTCGACAGGGGGCGCTACTTTAGGCAATCAGCCCCAGCATTTT. Protein product: CASSSTGGATLGNQPQHF.

The CDR3 reads CASNGRNDFTEAFF. In DNA, the CDR3 is TGTGCCAGCAACGGCAGGAATGACTTCACTGAAGCTTTCTTT. The V and J genes are TRBV7-8 and TRBJ1-1; D gene ambiguous. V was clipped by 7 bases and J by 4 bases, with 16 bases between them. The CDR3 is made up of 14 amino acids. Germline values: CDR1 SGHVS, CDR2 FQNEAQ.

The rearrangement links TRBV9 to TRBJ1-3; TRBD1 matches at 7 bases. Trimming at V came to 5 bases and at J to 2 bases, leaving 7 bases not matched to a gene. CDR3 length: 15 residues. Germline-derived CDR1 and CDR2 are SGDLS and YYNGEE. The CDR3 protein is CASSIDRVPGNTIYF. DNA for the CDR3: TGTGCCAGCAGTATCGACAGGGTTCCTGGAAACACCATATATTTT. Full variable domain (missing parts from reference TRBV9 and TRBJ1-3): DSGVTQTPKHLITATGQRVTLRCSPRSGDLSVYWYQQSLDQGLQFLIQYYNGEERAKGNILERFSAQQFPDLHSELNLSSLELGDSALYFCASSIDRVPGNTIYFGEGSWLTVV.

J is TRBJ2-6 and V is TRBV29-1; possible D gene TRBD1, 5 bases. In germline, CDR1 is SQVTM, CDR2 ANQGSEA. V was shortened by 5 bases and J by 2 bases, with 13 bases between the two germline ends. The CDR3 is made up of 15 amino acids. Here the CDR3 DNA reads TGCAGCGTTCCAGGGTCAAATACTGGGGCCAACGTCCTGACTTTC. It encodes CSVPGSNTGANVLTF.

The chain carries TRBV10-1 and TRBJ2-1; 8 bases are a match to TRBD2. Germline V gene lookup returns CDR1 WNHNN and CDR2 SYGVQD (reference sequence). This CDR3 comprises 16 residues. Trimming removed 5 bases from V and 2 bases from J; junction bases left unmatched: 8. In DNA, the CDR3 is TGCGCCAGCAGTCACCCGAAAGCGGGAGCCTACAATGAGCAGTTCTTC. Its translation is CASSHPKAGAYNEQFF.

About this clone itself: Other nucleotide sequences in the sample specify the same CDR3. This chain connects TRBV7-2 to TRBJ2-5; D not certain. This CDR3 has 13 amino acids. V lost 5 bases and J 5 bases, leaving 12 bases between the germline ends. Germline lookup yields CDR1 SGHTA and CDR2 FQGNSA. The DNA of the CDR3 is TGTGCCAGCAGCCTGAGGCCGCGGGAGACCCAGTACTTC. Residues: CASSLRPRETQYF.

J is TRBJ2-7 and V is TRBV12-3 or TRBV12-4; D is unclear. The CDR3 consists of 13 residues. The V and J ends lost 3 bases and 5 bases respectively, with 11 bases between them. CDR3 bases: TGTGCCAGCAGTTTCATCAGTTCGCACGAGCAGTACTTC. Its translation: CASSFISSHEQYF.

The V and J genes are TRBV3-1 (or the pseudogene TRBV3-2) and TRBJ2-2, with 9 bases aligning to TRBD2. The V gene's germline CDR1 is LGHDT and CDR2 YNNKEL (reference sequence). V lost 5 bases, J lost 3 bases, and 7 bases stayed unmatched. This CDR3 is built from 16 residues. The CDR3 nucleotides read TGTGCCAGCAGCTCCCCGGCGGGGGGGCACACCGGGGAGCTGTTTTTT. Protein: CASSSPAGGHTGELFF.

This chain connects TRBV11-2 to TRBJ2-7, with 7 bases aligning to TRBD1. V lost 6 bases, J lost 3 bases, and 5 bases stayed unmatched. The V gene's germline CDR1 is SGHAT and CDR2 FQNNGV. CDR3 length: 13 amino acids. The CDR3 DNA is TGTGCCAGCAGTAGGGACAGTTTCTACGAGCAGTACTTC. It codes for CASSRDSFYEQYF.

The chain is built from TRBV28 and TRBJ1-3; tentatively, D is TRBD1 (6 bases). V lost 3 bases and J lost 1, with 10 bases in between. Looked up from germline, CDR1 is MDHEN and CDR2 is SYDVKM. The CDR3 spans 15 residues. This chain's CDR3 is CASSFGQGSGNTIYF. In DNA form, the CDR3 reads TGTGCCAGCAGTTTTGGGCAGGGGTCTGGAAACACCATATATTTT.

The chain recombines TRBV14 with TRBJ1-2, with 9 bases matching TRBD1. The CDR3 loop spans 17 amino acids. Germline V gives CDR1 SGHDN, CDR2 FVKESK. The V and J ends lost 4 bases and 0 bases, in that order; junction bases with no gene match: 9. CDR3 DNA: TGTGCCAGCAGCCCCCGGGACAGGGATCATACTAACTATGGCTACACCTTC. Protein: CASSPRDRDHTNYGYTF.

CDR3 sequence reads: CASSGGRTGELFF. For the CDR3, the DNA is TGTGCCAGCAGTGGGGGGAGAACCGGGGAGCTGTTTTTT. The chain employs TRBV2 and TRBJ2-2; D is tentatively TRBD1 or TRBD2 (5 bases each). V was trimmed by 4 bases and J by 5 bases, leaving 8 bases between them. Germline CDR1 is SNHLY and CDR2 is FYNNEI. The CDR3 has 13 residues.

The V and J genes are TRBV28 and TRBJ1-2, with unresolved D. CDR3 length: 15 residues. The germline V gene encodes CDR1 MDHEN and CDR2 SYDVKM. V dropped 5 bases and J dropped 0 bases, with 13 bases sitting between them. The DNA of the CDR3 is TGTGCCAGCAGTCCCCCCCGGGCCTCTAACTATGGCTACACCTTC. This translates into CASSPPRASNYGYTF.

A few counts support this clone. The chain uses TRBV6-5 and TRBJ1-6, with D unclear. Germline V gives CDR1 MNHEY, CDR2 SVGAGI. This CDR3 is built from 15 residues. V lost 2 bases to trimming and J lost 5 bases, with 10 bases between them. The CDR3 reads CASSYGRGNNSPLHF. CDR3 DNA: TGTGCCAGCAGTTACGGCAGAGGGAATAATTCACCCCTCCACTTT.

The chain employs TRBV14 and TRBJ2-1; TRBD1 agrees at 8 bases. Unmatched junction bases numbered 6, after V lost 0 bases and J lost 8 bases. Germline CDR1 is SGHDN and CDR2 is FVKESK. The CDR3 has 15 residues. Written as DNA, the CDR3 is TGTGCCAGCAGCCAAGACAGGGGGCTTTACCATGAGCAGTTCTTC. It encodes CASSQDRGLYHEQFF.

The CDR3 here is CASSRTTGGTEAFF. DNA of the CDR3: TGCGCCAGCAGCAGAACGACAGGGGGGACTGAAGCTTTCTTT. The chain has TRBV5-1 and TRBJ1-1; 9 nucleotides match TRBD1. Germline loops: CDR1 SGHRS, CDR2 YFSETQ. This CDR3 comprises 14 residues. V lost 4 bases and J lost 5; bases outside the gene matches: 6.

The chain uses TRBV30 and TRBJ1-1, with D unclear. Germline V gives CDR1 GTSNPN, CDR2 SVGIG (reference sequence). The length of the CDR3 is 12 residues. Trimming took 3 bases from V and 0 from J, leaving 5 bases between them. In DNA form, the CDR3 reads TGTGCCTGGAGGGAGATGAACACTGAAGCTTTCTTT. This translates into CAWREMNTEAFF.

This sequence joins TRBV29-1 and TRBJ2-1; possible D gene TRBD2, 6 bases. In germline, CDR1 is SQVTM, CDR2 ANQGSEA. Trimming pared 6 bases from V and 4 bases from J, leaving 10 bases between. The CDR3 is made up of 12 amino acids. The CDR3 protein is CSVSGTYNEQFF. CDR3 sequence (DNA): TGCAGCGTCTCCGGGACTTACAATGAGCAGTTCTTC.

Concerning this clone: The same CDR3 also results from other DNA sequences found in this sample. The chain couples TRBV3-1 (or the pseudogene TRBV3-2) to TRBJ1-1; D perhaps matches TRBD1 (5 bases). CDR1 and CDR2 (germline): LGHDT, YNNKEL (reference sequence). The CDR3 is made up of 13 amino acids. V lost 4 bases to trimming and J lost 1 base, with 7 bases between them. The CDR3 reads CASSRGQNTEAFF. For the CDR3, the DNA is TGTGCCAGCAGCCGAGGACAGAACACTGAAGCTTTCTTT.

The V gene is TRBV5-4, the J gene TRBJ2-5; possibly TRBD2 for D (6 bases). V lost 0 bases, J lost 1 base, and 10 bases lay in between. CDR3 length: 15 amino acids. Germline lookup yields CDR1 SGHNT and CDR2 YYREEE (reference sequence). DNA for the CDR3: TGTGCCAGCAGCTTGGGTCCTAGCGCCCAAGAGACCCAGTACTTC. It is translated as CASSLGPSAQETQYF.

In its sample, this clone was seen once. The genes are TRBV30 and TRBJ2-3; 8 bases line up with TRBD2. The V segment lost 2 bases and the J segment 0 bases; nucleotides outside the gene matches: 7. Germline lookup yields CDR1 GTSNPN and CDR2 SVGIG (reference sequence). This CDR3 comprises 16 residues. CDR3 in DNA: TGTGCCTGGAGTAGACGGGAGGGGGGTAGCACAGATACGCAGTATTTT. Its protein is CAWSRREGGSTDTQYF.

This chain links TRBV6-5 with TRBJ2-1, with TRBD2 matching over 9 bases. The CDR3 loop spans 15 amino acids. Germline V gene lookup returns CDR1 MNHEY and CDR2 SVGAGI. V lost 7 bases and J lost 6; bases outside the gene matches: 10. DNA of the CDR3: TGTGCCAGCACCCGGACTAGCGTTTCGGGCAATGAGCAGTTCTTC. Amino acid sequence: CASTRTSVSGNEQFF.